A single sample is the source of the 21 T cell receptor beta chains below, sequenced in a study of cytotoxic CD8 clonotypes in ibrutinib-treated CLL. The data were produced by immunoSEQ multiplex PCR, yet TCRdb's version contains in-frame clones alone and is incomplete. The table shows 150,000 to 250,000 clones, with approximately 68% occurring only once. This sample comprised PBMCs, obtained after 24 months of ibrutinib treatment. The receptors stem from a human donor with chronic lymphocytic leukemia.

The chain combines TRBV15 with TRBJ2-6; TRBD1 matches at 10 bases. CDR3 length: 21 amino acids. Germline CDR1 reads LNHNV; CDR2 reads YYDKDF (reference sequence). J was trimmed by 3 bases and V by 0 bases; bases with no gene match: 14. CDR3 nucleotides: TGTGCCACCAGCAGAGATGAGTTTAGGACAGGGGGATTCGGTGGGGCCAACGTCCTGACTTTC. Protein sequence: CATSRDEFRTGGFGGANVLTF.

This clone has a handful of counts. This chain connects TRBV6-8 to TRBJ2-2; D perhaps matches TRBD2 (5 bases). V lost 8 bases and J lost 0, with 13 bases in between. From germline, CDR1 is MNHGY and CDR2 SAAAGT. The CDR3 covers 15 residues. CDR3 DNA sequence: TGTGCCAGCCCCCCCCCGGGATCGAACACCGGGGAGCTGTTTTTT. Translated: CASPPPGSNTGELFF.

This clone was counted between two and nine times. V gene TRBV6-5 combines with J gene TRBJ2-2; D may be TRBD2 (5 bases). The CDR3 runs to 14 residues. V lost 7 bases and J lost 7, with 16 bases in between. Germline loops: CDR1 MNHEY, CDR2 SVGAGI. The CDR3 region has the DNA TGTGCCAGCACAATGACCCTCGGAGGCGGGGAGCTGTTTTTT. It codes for CASTMTLGGGELFF.

V gene TRBV4-1 combines with J gene TRBJ2-5; the D is unclear. Germline CDR1 MGHRA, CDR2 YSYEKL. V lost 6 bases, J lost 3 bases, and 14 bases lay in between. This CDR3 contains 14 residues. CDR3 in amino acids: CASSPLHGEETQYF. CDR3 bases: TGCGCCAGCAGTCCATTACATGGAGAAGAGACCCAGTACTTC.

The chain has TRBV7-8 and TRBJ2-5; no clear D. This CDR3 comprises 15 residues. V dropped 5 bases and J dropped 1 base, with 14 bases sitting between them. The V gene's germline CDR1 is SGHVS and CDR2 FQNEAQ. CDR3 coding DNA: TGTGCCAGCAGCCCAAGACGCACCCTCCAAGAGACCCAGTACTTC. Translating it yields CASSPRRTLQETQYF.

This clone was recorded only once. The gene calls are TRBV4-1 and TRBJ2-1; the match to TRBD1 covers 8 bases. V was clipped by 4 bases and J by 3 bases; unmatched bases: 2. The CDR3 has 14 amino acids. Germline-derived CDR1 and CDR2 are MGHRA and YSYEKL. CDR3 coding DNA: TGCGCCAGCAGCCGACAGGGGATCTACAATGAGCAGTTCTTC. Its protein product is CASSRQGIYNEQFF.

V usage is TRBV10-1 and J usage is TRBJ2-5, with TRBD2 as a possible D gene (6 bases). V was shortened by 6 bases and J by 0 bases, with 8 bases between the two germline ends. Germline V gives CDR1 WNHNN, CDR2 SYGVQD (reference sequence). The CDR3 is 13 amino acids. CDR3: CASSRTNQETQYF. DNA for the CDR3: TGCGCCAGCAGCCGGACTAACCAAGAGACCCAGTACTTC.

The chain links TRBV27 to TRBJ1-5; no clear D. Germline-derived CDR1 and CDR2 are MNHEY and SMNVEV (reference sequence). The CDR3 spans 12 residues. V was shortened by 8 bases and J by 2 bases, with 7 bases between the two germline ends. The CDR3 region has the DNA TGTGCCAGCTCCGGGGGCAATCAGCCCCAGCATTTT. This translates into CASSGGNQPQHF.

This clone came up once. The V gene is TRBV7-9, the J gene TRBJ2-7; TRBD2 aligns across 10 bases. Germline V gives CDR1 SEHNR, CDR2 FQNEAQ (reference sequence). The CDR3 has 14 amino acids. J was trimmed by 7 bases and V by 7 bases; bases with no gene match: 10. CDR3: CASTPGLATEEQYF. CDR3 bases: TGTGCCAGCACCCCGGGACTAGCGACCGAAGAGCAGTACTTC.

The sample holds one count of this clone. The chain carries TRBV5-3 and TRBJ2-3, with 8 nucleotides matching TRBD1. TRBV5-3 qualifies as an ORF whose function is uncertain. With 2 bases clipped from V and 1 base from J, the junction kept 6 bases outside the gene matches. The CDR3 sequence is 16 residues long. CDR3 bases: TGTGCCAGAAGCTTCGGACAGGGACGGTGCACAGATACGCAGTATTTT. Translating it yields CARSFGQGRCTDTQYF.

In this sample, this clone turned up once. The genes are TRBV30 and TRBJ2-7, with unresolved D. Trimming removed 0 bases at V and 12 bases at J, with 15 bases between. The V gene's germline CDR1 is GTSNPN and CDR2 SVGIG (reference sequence). This CDR3 is built from 12 residues. DNA for the CDR3: TGTGCCTGGAGTGTAATCCGCGATCAGCGGTACTTC. Its protein is CAWSVIRDQRYF.

The chain joins TRBV7-2 to TRBJ2-2, with D possibly being TRBD1 (6 bases). CDR3 length: 14 amino acids. Germline V gene data show CDR1 as SGHTA and CDR2 as FQGNSA. V lost 6 bases and J 6 bases, leaving 14 bases between the germline ends. The CDR3 region is CASRLGAGPGELFF. CDR3 DNA: TGTGCCAGCAGATTGGGGGCTGGTCCCGGGGAGCTGTTTTTT.

The chain combines TRBV11-2 with TRBJ1-3, with D uncertain. Trimming stripped 3 bases from V and 2 bases from J, with 11 bases between. From germline, CDR1 is SGHAT and CDR2 FQNNGV. The CDR3 totals 15 residues. The CDR3 loop reads CASSLRVVPGNTIYF. In DNA form, the CDR3 reads TGTGCCAGCAGCTTGCGGGTCGTCCCTGGAAACACCATATATTTT.

As DNA, the CDR3 is TGTGCCAGCAGTTTCGGGACCTTGCAAGAGACCCAGTACTTC. This gives the protein CASSFGTLQETQYF. The chain carries TRBV6-5 and TRBJ2-5; D possibly matches TRBD1 or TRBD2 (5 bases each). The germline V and J ends were trimmed by 4 bases and 2 bases, with 11 bases remaining between them. The CDR3 extends over 14 amino acids. Germline-derived CDR1 and CDR2 are MNHEY and SVGAGI.

The V call is TRBV4-2, the J call TRBJ2-2; D not resolved. CDR3 length: 15 residues. Germline lookup yields CDR1 LGHNA and CDR2 YNFKEQ. The V end lost 6 bases, the J end lost 3 bases, and 14 bases lay between the germline ends. The CDR3 loop reads CASRPQVWYTGELFF. CDR3 DNA sequence: TGTGCCAGCAGGCCGCAAGTTTGGTACACCGGGGAGCTGTTTTTT.

This rearrangement joins TRBV9 to TRBJ2-2, with D unresolved. This CDR3 contains 13 residues. Germline CDR1 is SGDLS and CDR2 is YYNGEE. The ends were cut back, 2 bases at V and 5 bases at J, with 7 bases in the middle. The CDR3 region is CASSVRPTGELFF. As DNA, the CDR3 is TGTGCCAGCAGCGTTAGACCGACCGGGGAGCTGTTTTTT.

This CDR3 is CASSQAGAGDTDTQYF. The CDR3 DNA reads TGCGCCAGCAGCCAAGCTGGGGCGGGTGACACAGATACGCAGTATTTT. This sequence joins TRBV4-3 and TRBJ2-3; D possibly matches TRBD1 or TRBD2 (5 bases each). This CDR3 spans 16 amino acids. Trimming removed 1 base from V and 2 bases from J, with 13 bases in between. The germline V gene has CDR1 LGHNA and CDR2 YSLEER.

The chain carries TRBV9 and TRBJ2-1; tentatively, D is TRBD1 (6 bases). V was trimmed by 3 bases and J by 9 bases, leaving 25 bases between them. The germline V gene encodes CDR1 SGDLS and CDR2 YYNGEE. The CDR3 covers 17 residues. In DNA form, the CDR3 reads TGTGCCAGCAGCGAGAACAGGGCTTCCCCAATGGTGGGTGAGCAGTTCTTC. This codes for CASSENRASPMVGEQFF. The entire variable domain, with the rest obtained from reference TRBV9 and TRBJ2-1, is as follows: DSGVTQTPKHLITATGQRVTLRCSPRSGDLSVYWYQQSLDQGLQFLIQYYNGEERAKGNILERFSAQQFPDLHSELNLSSLELGDSALYFCASSENRASPMVGEQFFGPGTRLTVL.

The gene calls are TRBV30 and TRBJ2-4; weak D call: TRBD2 (5 bases). V dropped 2 bases and J dropped 0 bases, with 8 bases sitting between them. CDR1 is GTSNPN and CDR2 is SVGIG in the germline V gene (reference sequence). CDR3 length: 14 amino acids. The CDR3 loop is CAWSFRGAKNIQYF. Written as DNA, the CDR3 is TGTGCCTGGAGTTTCCGGGGAGCCAAAAACATTCAGTACTTC.

This chain links TRBV6-1 with TRBJ1-2; 7 bases line up with TRBD1. Germline V gene data show CDR1 as MNHNS and CDR2 as SASEGT. V lost 6 bases, J lost 8 bases, and 12 bases stayed unmatched. The CDR3 loop spans 14 amino acids. The CDR3 DNA sequence: TGTGCCAGCAGGCCACGACGTGGGACAGACGGCTACACCTTC. Amino acids: CASRPRRGTDGYTF.

The chain employs TRBV25-1 and TRBJ1-1; D is unresolved. The V gene lost 3 bases and the J gene lost 1 base, with 12 bases spanning the gap. The CDR3 runs to 15 residues. CDR1 MGHDK and CDR2 SYGVNS come from the germline V gene. The CDR3 spells CASSDPGRRNTEAFF. In nucleotides, the CDR3 is TGTGCCAGCAGTGACCCCGGCAGGCGGAACACTGAAGCTTTCTTT.